The T cell receptor (beta chain) described here comes from a study of CD8 T cells in ankylosing spondylitis. Study findings and constraints: CD8+ cells made up the disease-linked clones, which were relatively rare in peripheral blood. A TCR beta motif of roughly eight highly homologous variants appeared characteristic of ankylosing spondylitis blood. The clones that were linked to disease were reported to be significantly enriched in matched synovial fluid samples from ankylosing spondylitis patients.

V shed 5 bases and J shed 4 bases, with 9 bases lying between them. This CDR3 is built from 13 residues. Germline assignment: CDR1 SGHVS and CDR2 FNYEAQ. Quantitative 5'-RACE with molecular barcodes generated TCR beta libraries. TCRdb passed the 5' RACE reads through MiXCR, listing each CDR3 protein once. Of about 240,000 distinct CDR3 sequences listed, 8.6% were seen once; the top ten hold approximately 7%. This clonotype was detected many times. Its antigen is not known. This chain joins TRBV7-6 and TRBJ1-5; D unclear. This clonotype originated in a male donor with ankylosing spondylitis or in good health (not recorded which). The specimen sequenced was blood, either unsorted or a sorted T cell fraction (not recorded which). The CDR3, as DNA: TGTGCCAGCAGCACCGGACGTAATCAGCCCCAGCATTTT. Protein sequence: CASSTGRNQPQHF.